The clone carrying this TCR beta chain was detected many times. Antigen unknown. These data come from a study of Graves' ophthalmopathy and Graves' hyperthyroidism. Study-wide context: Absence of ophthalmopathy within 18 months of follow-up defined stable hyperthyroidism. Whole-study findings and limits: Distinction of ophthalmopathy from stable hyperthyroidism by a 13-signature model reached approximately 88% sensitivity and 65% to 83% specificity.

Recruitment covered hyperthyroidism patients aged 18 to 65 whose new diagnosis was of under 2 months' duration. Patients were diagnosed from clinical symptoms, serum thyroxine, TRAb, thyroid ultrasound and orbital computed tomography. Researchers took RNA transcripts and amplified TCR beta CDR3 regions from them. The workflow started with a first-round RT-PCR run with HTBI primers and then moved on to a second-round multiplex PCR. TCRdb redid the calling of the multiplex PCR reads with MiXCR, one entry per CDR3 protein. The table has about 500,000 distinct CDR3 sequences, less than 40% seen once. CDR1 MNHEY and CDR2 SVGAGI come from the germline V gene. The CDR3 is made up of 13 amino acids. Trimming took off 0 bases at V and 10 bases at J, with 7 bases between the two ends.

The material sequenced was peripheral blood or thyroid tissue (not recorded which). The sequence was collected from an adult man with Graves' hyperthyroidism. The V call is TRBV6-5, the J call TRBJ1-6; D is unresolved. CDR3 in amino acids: CASSYSPQSPLHF. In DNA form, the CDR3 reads TGTGCCAGCAGTTACTCTCCCCAGTCACCCCTCCACTTT.